In its sample, the clone carrying this T cell receptor beta chain was seen many times. This specimen belongs to a study of metastatic and nonmetastatic thyroid tumors. Every patient was untreated before thyroid surgery. The CDR3 extends over 15 amino acids. V dropped 6 bases and J dropped 5; count of bases not matched to a gene: 10. MiXCR re-clonotyped the PCR reads for TCRdb. The data hold about 39,000 clones, with approximately 16% observed a single time. The source material was blood. The V call is TRBV12-3 or TRBV12-4, the J call TRBJ1-2; 9 nucleotides agree with TRBD1. The TCR originated in a female donor with papillary thyroid cancer or a benign thyroid nodule (not recorded which). Some clones in this sample may be carry-over from other donors' samples. The CDR3 DNA is TGTGCCAGCAGCCACCTCGCCGGGACAGGGTATGGCTACACCTTC. Protein product: CASSHLAGTGYGYTF.